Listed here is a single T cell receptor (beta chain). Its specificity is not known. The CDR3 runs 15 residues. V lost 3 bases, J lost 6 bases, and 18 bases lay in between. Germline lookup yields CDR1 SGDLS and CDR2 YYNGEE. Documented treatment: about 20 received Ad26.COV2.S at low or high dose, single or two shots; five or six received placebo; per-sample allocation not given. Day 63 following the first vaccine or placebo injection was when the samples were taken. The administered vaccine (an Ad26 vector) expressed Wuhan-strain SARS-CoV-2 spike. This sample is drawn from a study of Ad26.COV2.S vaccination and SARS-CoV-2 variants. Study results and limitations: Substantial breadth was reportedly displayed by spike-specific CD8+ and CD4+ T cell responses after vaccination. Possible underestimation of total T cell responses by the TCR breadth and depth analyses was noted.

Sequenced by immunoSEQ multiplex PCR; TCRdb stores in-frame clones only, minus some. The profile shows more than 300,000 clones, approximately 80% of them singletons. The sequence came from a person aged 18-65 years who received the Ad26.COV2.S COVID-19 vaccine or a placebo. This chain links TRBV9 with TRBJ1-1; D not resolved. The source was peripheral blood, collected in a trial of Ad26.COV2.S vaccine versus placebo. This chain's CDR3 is CASSAQHVGRPEAFF. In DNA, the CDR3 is TGTGCCAGCAGCGCCCAGCACGTGGGGAGGCCTGAAGCTTTCTTT.